The clone carrying this T cell receptor (beta chain) was picked up many times. The authors amplified TCR beta CDR3 regions, and they did so from RNA transcripts for repertoire sequencing. First-round RT-PCR with HTBI primers preceded a second-round multiplex PCR. Via MiXCR, TCRdb re-called the multiplex PCR reads, giving one row per CDR3 protein. The data contain under 800,000 distinct CDR3 sequences, over 20% of them singletons. The data derive from a study of Graves' ophthalmopathy and Graves' hyperthyroidism. Trimming shortened V by 3 bases and J by 3 bases, and 15 bases separated the two germline ends. CDR3 length equals 15 residues.

The sequenced sample was peripheral blood. The chain is built from TRBV12-3 or TRBV12-4 and TRBJ2-7; the D gene is possibly TRBD1 (5 bases). This TCR was sampled from a woman under 30 with stable Graves' hyperthyroidism. Some clones in this sample may be carry-over from other donors' samples. CDR3: CASSLHARVSYEQYF. CDR3 nucleotide sequence: TGTGCCAGCAGTTTGCATGCCAGGGTAAGCTACGAGCAGTACTTC.